These 9 T cell receptor beta chains were all obtained from the same sample, sequenced in a study of cytomegalovirus exposure and HLA in healthy donors. Both 60 Vbeta primers and 13 Jbeta primers went into the PCR. Here immunoSEQ multiplex PCR was the method, and the copy in TCRdb shows in-frame clones only, minus some. The table has around 90,000 clones, around 85% seen once; the top ten hold 6% to 7.5%. Material: PBMCs. The receptors were gathered from a man aged 35-49 years in good health and CMV-seropositive.

This sequence joins TRBV4-1 and TRBJ2-2; D is possibly TRBD1 (7 bases). Trimming shortened V by 6 bases and J by 5 bases, and 16 bases separated the two germline ends. The CDR3 spans 15 residues. Germline-derived CDR1 and CDR2 are MGHRA and YSYEKL. CDR3 residues: CASRPGGLPTGELFF. CDR3 nucleotide sequence: TGCGCCAGCAGACCAGGGGGGTTACCGACCGGGGAGCTGTTTTTT.

The chain joins TRBV15 to TRBJ2-7, with D possibly being TRBD1 (6 bases). This CDR3 is built from 12 residues. V was shortened by 1 base and J by 6 bases, with 7 bases between the two germline ends. Germline CDR1 and CDR2: LNHNV and YYDKDF (reference sequence). The CDR3 sequence: CATSRARGEQYF. CDR3 bases: TGTGCCACCAGCAGAGCCAGGGGCGAGCAGTACTTC.

For the CDR3, the DNA is TGTGCCAGCAGCGTAGGGGTCGAGCAGTACTTC. Its translation: CASSVGVEQYF. The chain uses TRBV6-1 and TRBJ2-7; possible D gene TRBD1, 5 bases. The CDR3 consists of 11 residues. The germline V gene has CDR1 MNHNS and CDR2 SASEGT. Deletions cut 6 bases from V and 6 bases from J, with 9 bases between.

The rearrangement uses TRBV4-1 and TRBJ2-7, with TRBD1 identical over 7 bases. V lost 1 base, J lost 4 bases, and 4 bases stayed unmatched. Germline V gene lookup returns CDR1 MGHRA and CDR2 YSYEKL. The CDR3 has 14 residues. CDR3 sequence (DNA): TGCGCCAGCAGCCAAGTTTGGGACAGATACGAGCAGTACTTC. It specifies CASSQVWDRYEQYF.

The chain uses TRBV7-9 and TRBJ2-4; maybe TRBD2 (6 bases). Trimming pared 8 bases from V and 4 bases from J, leaving 9 bases between. Germline V CDR1 and CDR2: SEHNR, FQNEAQ (reference sequence). The length of the CDR3 is 12 residues. The CDR3 DNA follows: TGTGCCAGCGGCGGGGTGAAAAACATTCAGTACTTC. This codes for CASGGVKNIQYF.

The chain has TRBV11-2 and TRBJ2-5; TRBD1 might be the D (5 bases). The V end lost 2 bases, the J end lost 5 bases, and 12 bases lay between the germline ends. This CDR3 has 14 amino acids. Germline-derived CDR1 and CDR2 are SGHAT and FQNNGV. CDR3 in DNA: TGTGCCAGCAGCTTAATCGGCAGGGCGGAGACCCAGTACTTC. Residues: CASSLIGRAETQYF.

This chain links TRBV25-1 with TRBJ1-1, with TRBD1 matching 9 bases. CDR1 and CDR2 from the germline V gene are MGHDK and SYGVNS. Trimming at V came to 8 bases and at J to 10 bases, leaving 14 bases not matched to a gene. The CDR3 is 14 residues long. The CDR3 DNA reads TGTGCCAGCTCCCGCGGGACAGGGCCTGATAGAGCTTTCTTT. This encodes CASSRGTGPDRAFF. The full variable domain, completed using reference TRBV25-1 and TRBJ1-1, is EADIYQTPRYLVIGTGKKITLECSQTMGHDKMYWYQQDPGMELHLIHYSYGVNSTEKGDLSSESTVSRIRTEHFPLTLESARPSHTSQYLCASSRGTGPDRAFFGQGTRLTVV.

The table lists this clone with a few counts. The rearrangement uses TRBV7-2 and TRBJ2-1, with 7 bases lining up with TRBD2. This CDR3 is built from 17 residues. Germline-derived CDR1 and CDR2 are SGHTA and FQGNSA. The J segment lost 3 bases and the V segment lost 3 bases, leaving 11 bases of the junction unmatched. The CDR3 sequence is CASSFSSSGGRYNEQFF. The CDR3 nucleotides read TGTGCCAGCAGCTTTAGTAGTTCGGGAGGCCGCTACAATGAGCAGTTCTTC.

The V and J genes are TRBV6-5 and TRBJ2-5; possibly TRBD1 for D (5 bases). Germline CDR1 and CDR2: MNHEY and SVGAGI. The germline V and J ends were trimmed by 6 bases and 1 base, with 9 bases remaining between them. This CDR3 spans 13 amino acids. CDR3 sequence: CASSQDSQETQYF. CDR3 coding DNA: TGTGCCAGCAGCCAAGACAGCCAAGAGACCCAGTACTTC.